This T cell receptor beta chain was captured by sequencing in a study of blood T cell repertoires in COVID-19. Study-level background: PBMCs, B-cell-depleted T cells, or T cells were the source of the cDNA or gDNA that made up the material.

J was trimmed by 2 bases and V by 2 bases; bases with no gene match: 0. In germline, CDR1 is MDHEN, CDR2 SYDVKM. The CDR3 has 14 residues. Per the study methods: Quantification of nucleated cells was approximated via reference gene primer amplification. Sequenced by immunoSEQ multiplex PCR; TCRdb stores in-frame clones only, minus some. Clonal size and the V and J genes are those of that table, whereas D and trimming came from the DNA. The table shows 470,000 or so clones, with 85% to 90% occurring only once. J is TRBJ1-3 and V is TRBV28, with TRBD1 matching over 7 bases. The specimen sequenced was peripheral blood. The clonotype originates from a young woman with acute or convalescent COVID-19. The CDR3 sequence: CASSLTGAGNTIYF. Here the CDR3 DNA reads TGTGCCAGCAGTTTAACAGGGGCTGGAAACACCATATATTTT.